This entry lists 20 T cell receptor beta chains sequenced from one sample in a study of chemoradiotherapy in HPV16-positive cancers (dated by TCRdb to 2022 to 2024). Libraries were constructed by the immunoSEQ multiplex PCR assay. Not all clones reach the TCRdb copy of this immuneACCESS table, which keeps in-frame sequences only. Checked studies attribute under half of the gap to unresolved V genes and leave the rest unexplained. The sample table lists about 35,000 clones, over 80% of them with a count of one. The ten largest clones represent roughly 3.9% of the sample. The sample consisted of blood, taken from a patient who underwent chemoradiotherapy. Receptor source: a human donor with HPV-associated anogenital cancer.

The chain joins TRBV23-1 to TRBJ2-7; the D call may be TRBD1 or TRBD2 (6 bases each). TRBV23-1 is treated as an ORF (open reading frame) with a function not yet certain. The CDR3 has 13 amino acids. The V and J ends lost 7 bases and 3 bases respectively, with 13 bases between them. CDR3 sequence: CASTRGQNYEQYF. CDR3 coding DNA: TGCGCCAGCACCCGGGGGCAGAACTACGAGCAGTACTTC.

This rearrangement joins TRBV11-3 to TRBJ2-7; tentatively, D is TRBD1 (6 bases). The CDR3 is 15 residues long. Germline loops: CDR1 SGHNT, CDR2 YENEEA. Trimming left V 2 bases short and J 1 base short, with 12 bases between. The CDR3 DNA reads as TGTGCCAGCAGCTTATGGGCAGGGGCTTCCTACGAGCAGTACTTC. Protein sequence: CASSLWAGASYEQYF.

The genes are TRBV4-3 and TRBJ1-5; D not certain. Trimming shortened V by 0 bases and J by 1 base, and 10 bases separated the two germline ends. The germline V gene has CDR1 LGHNA and CDR2 YSLEER. CDR3 length equals 16 residues. The CDR3 region is CASSQDLSRSNQPQHF. The CDR3 DNA sequence: TGCGCCAGCAGCCAAGATCTTAGTAGGAGCAATCAGCCCCAGCATTTT.

The chain uses TRBV10-3 and TRBJ1-5; unclear D gene. Germline-derived CDR1 and CDR2 are ENHRY and SYGVKD. V was trimmed by 6 bases and J by 3 bases, leaving 9 bases between them. The CDR3 is 13 residues long. CDR3 nucleotides: TGTGCCATCAGCCCCAACTACAATCAGCCCCAGCATTTT. It codes for CAISPNYNQPQHF.

The chain employs TRBV29-1 and TRBJ1-2; TRBD1 matches at 7 bases. Per germline, CDR1 SQVTM and CDR2 ANQGSEA. V gave up 3 bases and J gave up 1 base; unmatched junction bases: 14. CDR3 size: 17 residues. The CDR3 is CSVEGRDRDSYNYGYTF. The CDR3 DNA is TGCAGCGTTGAGGGGAGGGACCGGGACAGCTATAACTATGGCTACACCTTC.

The CDR3, as DNA: TGTGCCAGCAGAGAGGGTTCCTACGAGCAGTACTTC. Translation: CASREGSYEQYF. This chain joins TRBV7-9 and TRBJ2-7; possible D gene TRBD2, 5 bases. The CDR3 sequence is 12 residues long. V lost 6 bases and J lost 1, with 7 bases in between. Germline CDR1 reads SEHNR; CDR2 reads FQNEAQ (reference sequence).

This clone was recorded once. The chain uses TRBV5-6 and TRBJ1-1; D is unclear. This CDR3 is 15 amino acids long. CDR1 and CDR2 (germline): SGHDT, YYEEEE. V shed 0 bases and J shed 5 bases, with 14 bases lying between them. The CDR3 loop reads CASSLAARRFTEAFF. The CDR3 bases are TGTGCCAGCAGCTTGGCCGCGCGAAGGTTTACTGAAGCTTTCTTT.

V is TRBV11-3 and J is TRBJ2-1; 7 nucleotides align to TRBD2. The CDR3 is made up of 12 amino acids. Germline trimming cut 6 bases from V and 13 bases from J; bases unmatched to any gene: 9. Germline assignment: CDR1 SGHNT and CDR2 YENEEA. CDR3 in amino acids: CASSGGGLNQFF. CDR3 nucleotide sequence: TGTGCCAGCAGTGGGGGGGGATTGAACCAGTTCTTC.

The chain couples TRBV23-1 to TRBJ2-2, with TRBD1 identical over 8 bases. TRBV23-1 is an ORF; its function is uncertain. J gave up 1 base and V 2 bases, and 6 bases lay outside the gene matches. The CDR3 sequence is 17 residues long. The CDR3 reads CASSQPKDRVNTGELFF. DNA for the CDR3: TGCGCCAGCAGTCAACCGAAGGACAGGGTGAACACCGGGGAGCTGTTTTTT.

The chain combines TRBV19 with TRBJ1-5; 7 positions match TRBD1. The CDR3 totals 16 residues. Germline CDR1 is LNHDA and CDR2 is SQIVND (reference sequence). The V segment lost 5 bases and the J segment 1 base; nucleotides outside the gene matches: 8. Written as DNA, the CDR3 is TGTGCCAGTAGTTTACAGGGGCCTAAGAGCAATCAGCCCCAGCATTTT. It codes for CASSLQGPKSNQPQHF.

A single count supports this clone. This chain uses TRBV4-3 with TRBJ1-5; D is undetermined. The CDR3 spans 15 residues. Germline V gene data show CDR1 as LGHNA and CDR2 as YSLEER. V dropped 1 base and J dropped 6 bases, with 13 bases sitting between them. CDR3 protein: CASSQGAGVSQPQHF. The CDR3 DNA is TGCGCCAGCAGCCAAGGGGCGGGTGTGAGTCAGCCCCAGCATTTT.

Turning to this clone: A junction end diverges from the germline sequence, so it may reflect a read error. The genes are TRBV2 and TRBJ1-6, with D perhaps matching TRBD1 (6 bases). The CDR3 loop spans 14 amino acids. Germline assignment: CDR1 SNHLY and CDR2 FYNNEI. The DNA of the CDR3 is TGTGCCAGCAGAGAAGCCAGGGGCACTTCACCCCTCCACTTT. Translation: CASREARGTSPLHF.

The rearrangement uses TRBV7-9 and TRBJ2-3; D remains unclear. V was pared by 5 bases and J by 1 base, with 4 bases between. Germline CDR1 SEHNR, CDR2 FQNEAQ (reference sequence). This CDR3 is 12 amino acids long. CDR3 in DNA: TGTGCCAGCAGCGAACGCACAGATACGCAGTATTTT. Protein product: CASSERTDTQYF.

The chain links TRBV7-2 to TRBJ2-6; D is unclear. The CDR3 loop spans 15 amino acids. The germline CDR1 and CDR2 sequences are SGHTA and FQGNSA. Between the trimmed V and J ends, which lost 5 bases and 1 base, there was a span of 9 bases. The CDR3 loop is CASSRPPSGANVLTF. The CDR3 bases are TGTGCCAGCAGCCGCCCCCCATCTGGGGCCAACGTCCTGACTTTC.

The chain uses TRBV5-1 and TRBJ2-5, with 8 bases fitting TRBD2. The germline V gene encodes CDR1 SGHRS and CDR2 YFSETQ. Germline trimming cut 2 bases from V and 0 bases from J; bases unmatched to any gene: 3. The CDR3 loop spans 15 amino acids. CDR3 loop: CASSFNSGNQETQYF. CDR3 nucleotides: TGCGCCAGCAGCTTTAATAGCGGGAACCAAGAGACCCAGTACTTC.

V and J are TRBV6-1 and TRBJ1-2, with unresolved D. This CDR3 region has 12 residues. V lost 1 base and J 9 bases, leaving 9 bases between the germline ends. Germline CDR1 and CDR2: MNHNS and SASEGT. Written as DNA, the CDR3 is TGTGCCAGCAGTGAAGGCGAGACAAGCTACACCTTC. As protein: CASSEGETSYTF.

V usage is TRBV5-5 and J usage is TRBJ1-4; tentatively, D is TRBD1 (5 bases). The CDR3 spans 15 residues. The ends were cut back, 3 bases at V and 4 bases at J, with 13 bases in the middle. Germline-derived CDR1 and CDR2 are SGHKS and YYEKEE (reference sequence). CDR3 bases: TGTGCCAGCAGCTCTGGGGCACCCGTTAATGAAAAACTGTTTTTT. Its protein is CASSSGAPVNEKLFF.

V is TRBV18 and J is TRBJ2-5; D perhaps matches TRBD2 (6 bases). Trimming took off 3 bases at V and 2 bases at J, with 7 bases between the two ends. CDR1 is KGHSH and CDR2 is LQKENI in the germline V gene. The CDR3 extends over 13 amino acids. The CDR3 reads CASSPGGQETQYF. The CDR3 DNA follows: TGTGCCAGCTCACCGGGGGGACAAGAGACCCAGTACTTC. The full variable domain, in which reference TRBV18 and TRBJ2-5 provide the parts outside the CDR3, is NAGVMQNPRHLVRRRGQEARLRCSPMKGHSHVYWYRQLPEEGLKFMVYLQKENIIDESGMPKERFSAEFPKEGPSILRIQQVVRGDSAAYFCASSPGGQETQYFGPGTRLLVL.

V gene TRBV7-2 combines with J gene TRBJ2-1; D possibly corresponds to TRBD2 (6 bases). CDR1 and CDR2 from the germline V gene are SGHTA and FQGNSA. The CDR3 spans 17 residues. V was cut by 3 bases and J by 1 base, with 16 bases left in between. The CDR3 nucleotides read TGTGCCAGCAGCTTGATGTCTAGCGCACCATCCTACAATGAGCAGTTCTTC. This gives the protein CASSLMSSAPSYNEQFF.

The chain joins TRBV4-1 to TRBJ1-2, with TRBD1 as a possible D gene (6 bases). The V end was cut by 0 bases, the J end by 4 bases, with 12 bases between. The CDR3 covers 15 residues. The germline V gene has CDR1 MGHRA and CDR2 YSYEKL. CDR3 loop: CASSQDTGRGYGYTF. The CDR3 DNA follows: TGCGCCAGCAGCCAAGATACAGGGAGGGGCTATGGCTACACCTTC.